These 8 T cell receptor beta chains were all obtained from the same sample, sequenced in a study of blood T cell repertoires in COVID-19. TCRdb keeps only in-frame clones here, not all; method: immunoSEQ multiplex PCR. In the table there are 150,000 to 200,000 clones, 81% of which are singletons. Sequencing was done on a sample of peripheral blood. All receptors derive from a man in his 60s with active or convalescent COVID-19.

The V gene is TRBV5-1, the J gene TRBJ2-5; 8 bases are shared with TRBD2. The germline gives CDR1 SGHRS, CDR2 YFSETQ. The CDR3 runs to 14 residues. V lost 4 bases, J lost 1 base, and 3 bases stayed unmatched. As DNA, the CDR3 is TGCGCCAGCAGCCCGGGGGGGGCCCAAGAGACCCAGTACTTC. Its protein product is CASSPGGAQETQYF.

This chain uses TRBV3-1 (or the pseudogene TRBV3-2) with TRBJ1-1, with 7 bases aligning to TRBD1. V lost 4 bases, J lost 4 bases, and 6 bases stayed unmatched. Germline V gives CDR1 LGHDT, CDR2 YNNKEL (reference sequence). The CDR3 runs 14 residues. This CDR3 is CASSPRTGGTEAFF. The CDR3 DNA reads TGTGCCAGCAGCCCGCGGACAGGCGGCACTGAAGCTTTCTTT.

The rearrangement joins TRBV10-3 to TRBJ1-2; 8 bases agree with TRBD1. V dropped 6 bases and J dropped 4; count of bases not matched to a gene: 13. Germline V CDR1 and CDR2: ENHRY, SYGVKD. The CDR3 totals 16 residues. CDR3 amino acids: CAIRNGQGQEGYGYTF. CDR3 coding DNA: TGTGCCATCAGGAACGGACAGGGCCAGGAGGGCTATGGCTACACCTTC.

V and J are TRBV11-3 and TRBJ2-1; TRBD2 matches 13 bases. Trimming took 4 bases from V and 8 from J; bases not matched to a gene: 11. Germline CDR1 reads SGHNT; CDR2 reads YENEEA. CDR3 length: 17 amino acids. CDR3 in DNA: TGTGCCAGCAGCTCCGGGACTAGCGGGACGCGCCGGCATGAGCAGTTCTTC. Protein sequence: CASSSGTSGTRRHEQFF.

This chain joins TRBV7-3 and TRBJ2-1; TRBD1 matches at 9 bases. The V and J ends lost 3 bases and 7 bases, in that order; junction bases with no gene match: 7. The CDR3 has 15 residues. Germline V CDR1 and CDR2: SGHTA, FQGTGA. The chain's CDR3 is CASSFGQGFRNEQFF. The CDR3 DNA reads TGTGCCAGCAGCTTTGGACAGGGGTTTAGAAATGAGCAGTTCTTC. The full variable domain, with the rest looked up from reference TRBV7-3 and TRBJ2-1, is GAGVSQTPSNKVTEKGKYVELRCDPISGHTALYWYRQSLGQGPEFLIYFQGTGAADDSGLPNDRFFAVRPEGSVSTLKIQRTERGDSAVYLCASSFGQGFRNEQFFGPGTRLTVL.

J is TRBJ2-3 and V is TRBV13; 9 nucleotides agree with TRBD1. Germline V gives CDR1 PRHDT, CDR2 FYEKMQ (reference sequence). The CDR3 length is 15 residues. J was trimmed by 5 bases and V by 3 bases; bases with no gene match: 6. CDR3 amino acids: CASSLTGGKVDTQYF. CDR3 nucleotides: TGTGCCAGCAGCTTGACAGGGGGGAAGGTAGATACGCAGTATTTT.

The chain couples TRBV6-5 to TRBJ2-2, with D tentatively TRBD2 (6 bases). Trimming took off 6 bases at V and 0 bases at J, with 11 bases between the two ends. This CDR3 has 15 amino acids. Germline CDR1 reads MNHEY; CDR2 reads SVGAGI. Here the CDR3 DNA reads TGTGCCAGCAGGACCGGGACTGCGAACACCGGGGAGCTGTTTTTT. Translating gives CASRTGTANTGELFF.

This chain links TRBV6-5 with TRBJ1-1; 7 bases match TRBD1. The CDR3 runs 13 residues. Looked up from germline, CDR1 is MNHEY and CDR2 is SVGAGI. V lost 10 bases, J lost 3 bases, and 8 bases stayed unmatched. The CDR3, as DNA: TGTGCCACCGTAGGGGGCGGCTACACTGAAGCTTTCTTT. It is translated as CATVGGGYTEAFF.